This T cell receptor (beta chain) was profiled in a study of blood T cells in healthy people across ages. Trimming took 3 bases from V and 7 from J; bases not matched to a gene: 7. The germline CDR1 and CDR2 sequences are LGHNA and YSLEER. The CDR3 contains 16 residues. With a J-beta primer mix and a sample-barcoded 5' primer, a second PCR ran about 6 to 11 cycles. MiXCR, applied by TCRdb to the 5' RACE reads, yields one record per CDR3 protein. This table holds some 1.8 million distinct CDR3 sequences, approximately 39% found once. The chain couples TRBV4-3 to TRBJ2-1, with TRBD2 identical over 12 bases. The sequence came from a human donor in good health. Source material: blood. The CDR3 nucleotides are TGCGCCAGCAGCCAGCGAGGACTAGCGGGGAGAAATGAGCAGTTCTTC. This encodes CASSQRGLAGRNEQFF.